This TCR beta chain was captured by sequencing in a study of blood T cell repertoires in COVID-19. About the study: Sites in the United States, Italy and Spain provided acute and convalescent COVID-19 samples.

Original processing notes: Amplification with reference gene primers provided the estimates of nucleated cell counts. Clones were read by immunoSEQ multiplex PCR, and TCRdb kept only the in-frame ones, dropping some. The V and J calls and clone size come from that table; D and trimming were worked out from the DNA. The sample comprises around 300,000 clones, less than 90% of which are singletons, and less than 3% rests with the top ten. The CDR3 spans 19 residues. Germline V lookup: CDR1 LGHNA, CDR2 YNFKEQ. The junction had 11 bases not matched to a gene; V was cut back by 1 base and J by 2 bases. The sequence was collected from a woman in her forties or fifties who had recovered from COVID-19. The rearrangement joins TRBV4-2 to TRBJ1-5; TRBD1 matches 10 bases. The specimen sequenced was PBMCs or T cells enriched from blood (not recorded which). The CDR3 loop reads CASSQVDTGTGVRNQPQHF. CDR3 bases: TGTGCCAGCAGCCAAGTTGATACCGGGACAGGGGTTCGCAATCAGCCCCAGCATTTT.